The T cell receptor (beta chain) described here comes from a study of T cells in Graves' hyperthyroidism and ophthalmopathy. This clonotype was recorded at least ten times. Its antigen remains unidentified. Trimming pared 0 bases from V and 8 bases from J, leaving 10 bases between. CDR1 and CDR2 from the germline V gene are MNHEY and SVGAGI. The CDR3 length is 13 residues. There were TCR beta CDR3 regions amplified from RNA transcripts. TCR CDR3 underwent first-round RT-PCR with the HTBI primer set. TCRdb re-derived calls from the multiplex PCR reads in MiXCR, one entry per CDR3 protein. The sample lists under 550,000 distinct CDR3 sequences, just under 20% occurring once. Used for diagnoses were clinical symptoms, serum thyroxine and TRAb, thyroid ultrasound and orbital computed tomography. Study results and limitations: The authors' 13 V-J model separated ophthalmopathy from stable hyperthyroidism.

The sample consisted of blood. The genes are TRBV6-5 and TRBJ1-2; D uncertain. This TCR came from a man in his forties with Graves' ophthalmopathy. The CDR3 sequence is CASSYSGVGGYTF. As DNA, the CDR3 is TGTGCCAGCAGTTACTCTGGGGTGGGAGGCTACACCTTC.